A selection of T cell receptor beta chains follows, all from one sample in a study. TCRdb re-called the RT-PCR reads through MiXCR, storing one row per CDR3 protein. The data hold around 700,000 distinct CDR3 sequences, with approximately 15% observed a single time. Sequencing used memory CD4+ T cells from blood. The receptors shown here come from a female donor in good health, serving as a healthy control. CDR3s include the opening cysteine and the closing phenylalanine or tryptophan. D genes are given only for firm matches. Some rows have no size entry. The others give once, few or many, or a class for an expanded clone.

cdr3_length j_call d_call v_call clone_size cdr3_aa cdr3_nt
14 TRBJ2-3 TRBD1 TRBV7-9 many CASSTRQGADTQYF TGTGCCAGCAGCACCAGACAGGGGGCTGATACGCAGTATTTT
16 TRBJ2-5 TRBD2 TRBV7-2 many CASSLQSAGESQTQYF TGTGCCAGCAGCTTGCAGTCGGCGGGAGAATCCCAGACCCAGTACTTC
16 TRBJ2-3 . TRBV12-3/TRBV12-4 few CASSQRKGYFAVTQYF TGTGCCAGCAGTCAACGTAAGGGGTATTTTGCTGTTACGCAGTATTTT
15 TRBJ1-4 TRBD1 TRBV6-1 . CASSEFGTGEEKLFF TGTGCCAGCAGTGAATTTGGGACAGGGGAGGAAAAACTGTTTTTT
17 TRBJ2-6 . TRBV5-4 . CASSLPAISSGANVLTF TGTGCCAGCAGCTTGCCCGCGATCAGCTCTGGGGCCAACGTCCTGACTTTC
12 TRBJ2-5 . TRBV24-1 few CARTGTRETQYF TGTGCCCGTACAGGGACGAGAGAGACCCAGTACTTC
16 TRBJ1-5 . TRBV5-6 . CASSSNGPWGNQPQHF TGTGCCAGCAGCTCGAACGGTCCCTGGGGCAATCAGCCCCAGCATTTT
18 TRBJ2-2 TRBD1 TRBV6-2/TRBV6-3 . CASSPHDRGQGFGGELFF TGTGCCAGCAGTCCTCATGACCGGGGACAGGGGTTTGGCGGGGAGCTGTTTTTT
13 TRBJ2-1 . TRBV20-1 . CSASGRRLGEQFF TGCAGTGCTAGCGGGAGACGTTTAGGTGAGCAGTTCTTC
12 TRBJ1-2 TRBD1 TRBV6-5 many CASSPDRAVFTF TGTGCCAGCAGTCCCGACAGGGCCGTTTTCACCTTC